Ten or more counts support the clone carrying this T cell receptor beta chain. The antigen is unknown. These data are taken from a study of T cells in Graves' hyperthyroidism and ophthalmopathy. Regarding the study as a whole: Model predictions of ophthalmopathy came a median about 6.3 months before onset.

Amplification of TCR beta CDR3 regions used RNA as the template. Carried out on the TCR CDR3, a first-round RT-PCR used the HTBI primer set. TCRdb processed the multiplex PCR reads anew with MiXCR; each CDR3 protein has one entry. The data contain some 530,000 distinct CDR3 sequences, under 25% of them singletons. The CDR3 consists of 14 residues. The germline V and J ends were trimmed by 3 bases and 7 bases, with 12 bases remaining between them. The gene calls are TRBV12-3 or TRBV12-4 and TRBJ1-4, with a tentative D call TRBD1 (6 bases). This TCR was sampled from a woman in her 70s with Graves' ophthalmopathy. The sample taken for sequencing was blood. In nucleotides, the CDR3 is TGTGCCAGCAGTTTCGGGGGCCTCTCTGAAAAACTGTTTTTT. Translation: CASSFGGLSEKLFF.